This TCR beta chain is from a study of shared clonotypes between healthy human individuals. Several immunoSEQ plates received, in even portions, the genomic DNA of each subset. TCRdb keeps only in-frame clones here, not all; method: immunoSEQ multiplex PCR. The sample includes about 710,000 clones, around 73% seen only once; the top ten take around 1.7%. CDR1 SNHLY and CDR2 FYNNEI come from the germline V gene. The junction had 2 bases not matched to a gene; V was cut back by 8 bases and J by 3 bases. This CDR3 has 12 residues. Sequenced sample: memory CD4+ T cells sorted from blood. Described subset: CD45RA-negative fraction. The TCR sequence derives from a woman aged 25-40 years in good health. The chain uses TRBV2 and TRBJ2-5; TRBD1 aligns across 8 bases. The CDR3 protein is CASGQGEETQYF. In DNA, the CDR3 is TGTGCCAGCGGACAGGGAGAAGAGACCCAGTACTTC.